This T cell receptor beta chain is from a study of beta chain features in type 1 diabetes. The study, taken as a whole, reports: A moderate, significant TCRB CDR3 shortening appeared in type 1 diabetes across four CD4+ subsets.

The CDR3 extends over 14 amino acids. V shed 5 bases and J shed 5 bases, with 15 bases lying between them. Germline CDR1 SGHTA, CDR2 FQGNSA. The sequenced template was cDNA made from the entire isolated RNA. The protocol was immunoSEQ multiplex PCR, while the TCRdb copy is restricted to in-frame clones and leaves out a portion. The sample includes some 280,000 clones, 13% to 15% seen only once; the top ten take 0.017%. On this clone itself: What it binds is not known.

This rearrangement joins TRBV7-2 to TRBJ2-5; D is perhaps TRBD2 (7 bases). Sequencing input: naive CD4+ T cells from blood. This sequence originates from a man in his thirties or forties with type 1 diabetes. The CDR3 region is CASSPMGGLETQYF. The CDR3, as DNA: TGTGCCAGCAGCCCCATGGGGGGGCTGGAGACCCAGTACTTC.